This record looks at one T cell receptor (beta chain) sequence and its context. The data originate from a study of shared T cell receptors in the human thymus. The V and J ends lost 0 bases and 4 bases respectively, with 15 bases between them. Germline CDR1 reads LGHNA; CDR2 reads YSLEER. The CDR3 is made up of 16 amino acids. Method: immunoSEQ multiplex PCR; TCRdb's copy keeps in-frame clones and lacks some. The repertoire has hundreds of thousands of clones, more than 70% of them found once; the top ten carry roughly 0.0089%. This same sample was also taken into another study, of human thymus T cells. That work states: Among the donors, all were healthy Finnish infants having corrective surgery for congenital heart defects. Thymus was obtained from resections taken during corrective heart surgery. Thymic repertoires of unrelated individuals were reported in related research to overlap highly.

The sequenced sample consisted of thymocytes. The chain employs TRBV4-3 and TRBJ1-2; possibly TRBD1 for D (5 bases). This clonotype originated in a boy under two years old with a congenital heart defect. Here the CDR3 reads CASSQDSRDRAYGYTF. The DNA of the CDR3 is TGCGCCAGCAGCCAAGATAGCAGGGATCGGGCCTATGGCTACACCTTC.